Listed below are T cell receptor beta chains from one sample, sequenced in a study of response to subunit inactivated influenza vaccine. TCRdb re-derived calls from the RT-PCR reads in MiXCR, one entry per CDR3 protein. Counted here are about 530,000 distinct CDR3 sequences, approximately 10% occurring once; the ten biggest clones make up 10%. The sequencing here drew on PBMCs from blood, taken on the day of vaccination. Receptors were obtained from a man between 50 and 59 years old who received an inactivated influenza vaccine. Each CDR3 is given with its conserved first and last residue. The D gene is left open where the match is weak. The size field is filled for only some rows; it gives once, few, many or a size class.

D gene: .
J gene: TRBJ2-7
V gene: TRBV6-1
clone size: few
CDR3 DNA: TGTGCCAGCAGTGAACAGGCAGGGGCCTTTTACGAGCAGTACTTC
CDR3 protein: CASSEQAGAFYEQYF

D gene: .
J gene: TRBJ1-4
V gene: TRBV5-1
clone size: many
CDR3 DNA: TGCGCCAGCAGCGGGACCGCCCTTAATGAAAAACTGTTTTTT
CDR3 protein: CASSGTALNEKLFF

D gene: TRBD2
J gene: TRBJ2-3
V gene: TRBV28
clone size: few
CDR3 DNA: TGTGCCAGCAGTTTATTGCCGGGGGGGAGCACAGATACGCAGTATTTT
CDR3 protein: CASSLLPGGSTDTQYF

D gene: .
J gene: TRBJ1-5
V gene: TRBV19
clone size: few
CDR3 DNA: TGTGCCAGTAGTCCGCTAGCTGGTCAGCCCCAGCATTTT
CDR3 protein: CASSPLAGQPQHF

D gene: .
J gene: TRBJ2-5
V gene: TRBV9
clone size: many
CDR3 DNA: TGTGCCAGCAGTACTGGACAGAAAGAGACCCAGTACTTC
CDR3 protein: CASSTGQKETQYF

D gene: TRBD1
J gene: TRBJ2-3
V gene: TRBV6-1
clone size: few
CDR3 DNA: TGTGCCAGCAGTCGGGACAGGGTAAGGGCAGATACGCAGTATTTT
CDR3 protein: CASSRDRVRADTQYF

D gene: TRBD2
J gene: TRBJ2-5
V gene: TRBV7-7
clone size: few
CDR3 DNA: TGTGCCAGCAGCTTAGGCCAAGGACTAGCCGCAGAGACCCAGTACTTC
CDR3 protein: CASSLGQGLAAETQYF

D gene: .
J gene: TRBJ2-7
V gene: TRBV10-2
clone size: .
CDR3 DNA: TGCGCCAGCAGTGAGAATAGGCGGGGCGTCTCCTACGAGCAGTACTTC
CDR3 protein: CASSENRRGVSYEQYF

D gene: .
J gene: TRBJ2-5
V gene: TRBV5-6
clone size: few
CDR3 DNA: TGTGCCAGCAGCTTATCTGAGCATATAGAGACCCAGTACTTC
CDR3 protein: CASSLSEHIETQYF

D gene: .
J gene: TRBJ2-1
V gene: TRBV18
clone size: .
CDR3 DNA: TGTGCCAGCTCACCACAACCGCCCCCGGCTGAGCAGTTCTTC
CDR3 protein: CASSPQPPPAEQFF

D gene: TRBD1
J gene: TRBJ2-1
V gene: TRBV6-2/TRBV6-3
clone size: many
CDR3 DNA: TGTGCCAGCAGAAAGACAGGGGGCTACAATGAGCAGTTCTTC
CDR3 protein: CASRKTGGYNEQFF

D gene: .
J gene: TRBJ2-3
V gene: TRBV4-3
clone size: few
CDR3 DNA: TGCGCCAGCAGCCAAGAGCGCAGGGCAGATACGCAGTATTTT
CDR3 protein: CASSQERRADTQYF

D gene: TRBD2
J gene: TRBJ2-1
V gene: TRBV11-2
clone size: .
CDR3 DNA: TGTGCCAGCAGCTTATACGGGACTAGCGGGAGCTACAATGAGCAGTTCTTC
CDR3 protein: CASSLYGTSGSYNEQFF

D gene: .
J gene: TRBJ1-2
V gene: TRBV11-2
clone size: few
CDR3 DNA: TGTGCCAGCAGTCCAGGAATCTATGGCTACACCTTC
CDR3 protein: CASSPGIYGYTF

D gene: TRBD1
J gene: TRBJ1-4
V gene: TRBV29-1
clone size: many
CDR3 DNA: TGCAGCGTTGCAGGGGGAAAAGGTGGTAATGAAAAACTGTTTTTT
CDR3 protein: CSVAGGKGGNEKLFF

D gene: .
J gene: TRBJ2-7
V gene: TRBV23-1
clone size: .
CDR3 DNA: TGCGCCAGCCGACATTCGGCCTACGAGCAGTACTTC
CDR3 protein: CASRHSAYEQYF

D gene: .
J gene: TRBJ2-1
V gene: TRBV7-2
clone size: many
CDR3 DNA: TGTGCCAGCAGCTTAGTAGCGACACAGGAGTTCTTC
CDR3 protein: CASSLVATQEFF

D gene: .
J gene: TRBJ1-4
V gene: TRBV5-5
clone size: .
CDR3 DNA: TGTGCCAGCAGCCTCTCGGGGGCTGAAAAACTGTTTTTT
CDR3 protein: CASSLSGAEKLFF

D gene: TRBD1
J gene: TRBJ2-7
V gene: TRBV5-4
clone size: many
CDR3 DNA: TGTGCCAGCAGCTTGGAGGGGACAGCCGCGTACGAGCAGTACTTC
CDR3 protein: CASSLEGTAAYEQYF

D gene: .
J gene: TRBJ2-2
V gene: TRBV27
clone size: few
CDR3 DNA: TGTGCCAGCAGTTTTCCAGGGGCCGGGGAGCTGTTTTTT
CDR3 protein: CASSFPGAGELFF

D gene: .
J gene: TRBJ1-5
V gene: TRBV27
clone size: many
CDR3 DNA: TGTGCCAGCAGTTTAACGGGCGAAGGGCAGCCCCAGCATTTT
CDR3 protein: CASSLTGEGQPQHF

D gene: TRBD1
J gene: TRBJ2-5
V gene: TRBV5-1
clone size: few
CDR3 DNA: TGCGCCAGCAGCTCGTACTACCCGGGACAGGGGGGAAGGATGGAAGAGACCCAGTACTTC
CDR3 protein: CASSSYYPGQGGRMEETQYF

D gene: .
J gene: TRBJ2-5
V gene: TRBV20-1
clone size: .
CDR3 DNA: TGCAGTGCTAGTCCCCCAGACCAAGAGACCCAGTACTTC
CDR3 protein: CSASPPDQETQYF

D gene: .
J gene: TRBJ1-3
V gene: TRBV4-3
clone size: .
CDR3 DNA: TGCGCCAGCAGCCAAGATATGGGCGTAGCTGGAAACACCATATATTTT
CDR3 protein: CASSQDMGVAGNTIYF

D gene: .
J gene: TRBJ1-1
V gene: TRBV29-1
clone size: .
CDR3 DNA: TGCAGCGCAGCAACCGGGACCCAGAAGAACACTGAAGCTTTCTTT
CDR3 protein: CSAATGTQKNTEAFF

D gene: .
J gene: TRBJ1-5
V gene: TRBV5-1
clone size: .
CDR3 DNA: TGCGCCAGCAGCTTGGCCTCAGGGTCGGGCCAGCCCCAGCATTTT
CDR3 protein: CASSLASGSGQPQHF

D gene: TRBD1
J gene: TRBJ1-6
V gene: TRBV7-9
clone size: few
CDR3 DNA: TGTGCCAGCAGCCCCGGGACAGGTTATAATTCACCCCTCCACTTT
CDR3 protein: CASSPGTGYNSPLHF

D gene: .
J gene: TRBJ2-5
V gene: TRBV7-9
clone size: many
CDR3 DNA: TGTGCCAGCAGCTTATGGTCCGGGGACGTAGAGACCCAGTACTTC
CDR3 protein: CASSLWSGDVETQYF

D gene: TRBD1
J gene: TRBJ2-7
V gene: TRBV20-1
clone size: .
CDR3 DNA: TGCAGTGCTAGTGCCCCTGGACAGGGGATCGATAACTACGAGCAGTACTTC
CDR3 protein: CSASAPGQGIDNYEQYF

D gene: TRBD1
J gene: TRBJ1-2
V gene: TRBV12-3/TRBV12-4
clone size: many
CDR3 DNA: TGTGCCAGCAGTACAGGGGGCGGTTATGGCTACACCTTC
CDR3 protein: CASSTGGGYGYTF

D gene: .
J gene: TRBJ1-5
V gene: TRBV5-1
clone size: many
CDR3 DNA: TGCGCCAGCAGCCTTGCCGGGAACAATCAGCCCCAGCATTTT
CDR3 protein: CASSLAGNNQPQHF

D gene: TRBD1
J gene: TRBJ2-3
V gene: TRBV10-3
clone size: many
CDR3 DNA: TGTGCCATCAGTGAGACCGAGGGACAGTTAACCCGCACAGATACGCAGTATTTT
CDR3 protein: CAISETEGQLTRTDTQYF

D gene: .
J gene: TRBJ2-3
V gene: TRBV5-1
clone size: few
CDR3 DNA: TGCGCCAGCAGCTTCGCAGGACAGTTCACAGATACGCAGTATTTT
CDR3 protein: CASSFAGQFTDTQYF

D gene: TRBD2
J gene: TRBJ2-5
V gene: TRBV7-3
clone size: .
CDR3 DNA: TGTGCCAGCAGCTTAACGGGACTAGCACAAGAGACCCAGTACTTC
CDR3 protein: CASSLTGLAQETQYF

D gene: .
J gene: TRBJ2-3
V gene: TRBV10-2
clone size: many
CDR3 DNA: TGCGCCAGCAGTGAGCTCAGCACAGATACGCAGTATTTT
CDR3 protein: CASSELSTDTQYF

D gene: TRBD1
J gene: TRBJ2-1
V gene: TRBV20-1
clone size: .
CDR3 DNA: TGCAGTGCTAGAGTAGGGGACAGCTACAATGAGCAGTTCTTC
CDR3 protein: CSARVGDSYNEQFF

D gene: .
J gene: TRBJ2-1
V gene: TRBV4-3
clone size: .
CDR3 DNA: TGCGCCAGCAGCCAGTACCTGACAGGTTACAATGAGCAGTTCTTC
CDR3 protein: CASSQYLTGYNEQFF

D gene: TRBD2
J gene: TRBJ2-1
V gene: TRBV7-6
clone size: .
CDR3 DNA: TGTGCCAGCAGCTTAGTCCGGCCTAGCGGAACCTACAATGAGCAGTTCTTC
CDR3 protein: CASSLVRPSGTYNEQFF

D gene: TRBD1
J gene: TRBJ2-3
V gene: TRBV5-6
clone size: .
CDR3 DNA: TGTGCCAGCAGCCATATGTACAGGGGGCGACCAGATACGCAGTATTTT
CDR3 protein: CASSHMYRGRPDTQYF

D gene: TRBD2
J gene: TRBJ2-3
V gene: TRBV27
clone size: few
CDR3 DNA: TGTGCCAGCATCGGCTACGGGAGGGGCACAGATACGCAGTATTTT
CDR3 protein: CASIGYGRGTDTQYF

D gene: TRBD1
J gene: TRBJ1-4
V gene: TRBV7-8
clone size: many
CDR3 DNA: TGTGCCAGCAGCTTTTTTACAGGGGGAATAACTAATGAAAAACTGTTTTTT
CDR3 protein: CASSFFTGGITNEKLFF

D gene: TRBD1
J gene: TRBJ1-5
V gene: TRBV20-1
clone size: .
CDR3 DNA: TGCAGTGCTAGCGACGACAGGGAATATCAGCCCCAGCATTTT
CDR3 protein: CSASDDREYQPQHF

D gene: TRBD2
J gene: TRBJ2-7
V gene: TRBV7-9
clone size: many
CDR3 DNA: TGTGCCAGCAGCTTACTACTAGCGGGAGACCCCTACGAGCAGTACTTC
CDR3 protein: CASSLLLAGDPYEQYF

D gene: .
J gene: TRBJ1-1
V gene: TRBV11-2
clone size: few
CDR3 DNA: TGTGCCATTTCCCCCGGTATGAACACTGAAGCTTTCTTT
CDR3 protein: CAISPGMNTEAFF

D gene: .
J gene: TRBJ2-5
V gene: TRBV15
clone size: .
CDR3 DNA: TGTGCCACCAGCAGAGATGGGACGCGAGGAGGGCGGGAGACCCAGTACTTC
CDR3 protein: CATSRDGTRGGRETQYF

D gene: TRBD1
J gene: TRBJ1-6
V gene: TRBV12-3/TRBV12-4
clone size: .
CDR3 DNA: TGTGCCAGCAGTCCCAGGGACAGCCTAAATTCACCCCTCCACTTT
CDR3 protein: CASSPRDSLNSPLHF

D gene: TRBD1
J gene: TRBJ2-1
V gene: TRBV20-1
clone size: few
CDR3 DNA: TGCAGTGCTAGAAGACAGGGGGCAAGGGATTTCTTC
CDR3 protein: CSARRQGARDFF

D gene: TRBD1
J gene: TRBJ2-3
V gene: TRBV20-1
clone size: .
CDR3 DNA: TGCAGTGCCCTCAGACAGGGGGGAGATACGCAGTATTTT
CDR3 protein: CSALRQGGDTQYF

D gene: TRBD1
J gene: TRBJ2-7
V gene: TRBV7-2
clone size: .
CDR3 DNA: TGTGCCAGCAGCCCACAGACAGGGGGACCCTACGAGCAGTACTTC
CDR3 protein: CASSPQTGGPYEQYF